Presented here are 5 T cell receptor beta chains from one specimen sequenced in a study of blood T cell repertoires in COVID-19. Only in-frame clones appear in the TCRdb table, and some are missing; sequencing was by immunoSEQ multiplex PCR. Of some 130,000 clones in the sample, approximately 89% were seen once. Material for sequencing was peripheral blood. The receptors were gathered from a woman in her sixties with acute or convalescent COVID-19.

This chain links TRBV24-1 with TRBJ2-1, with 7 bases aligning to TRBD1. CDR3 size: 14 residues. Trimming cost V 1 base and J 6 bases; bases outside gene matches: 2. The V gene's germline CDR1 is KGHDR and CDR2 SFDVKD. As DNA, the CDR3 is TGTGCCACCAGTGATTTTACAGGGGTCAATGAGCAGTTCTTC. It encodes CATSDFTGVNEQFF.

This clone came up once. The gene calls are TRBV7-6 and TRBJ1-1; D is perhaps TRBD1 (5 bases). V gave up 3 bases and J gave up 6 bases, with 11 bases separating them. The CDR3 runs to 13 residues. Germline lookup yields CDR1 SGHVS and CDR2 FNYEAQ. CDR3 sequence reads: CASSLGRVAEAFF. CDR3 DNA sequence: TGTGCCAGCAGCTTGGGGCGCGTAGCTGAAGCTTTCTTT.

This clone has only one observation. The chain carries TRBV2 and TRBJ1-5; tentative D call: TRBD1 (6 bases). Germline V lookup: CDR1 SNHLY, CDR2 FYNNEI. Trimming took off 1 base at V and 7 bases at J, with 11 bases between the two ends. CDR3 length equals 14 residues. The CDR3 loop is CASSEGRTVQPQHF. The CDR3 DNA follows: TGTGCCAGCAGTGAAGGAAGGACAGTCCAGCCCCAGCATTTT.

This clone was detected only once. The rearrangement joins TRBV28 to TRBJ1-1; 8 bases line up with TRBD1. The CDR3 consists of 13 residues. Trimming removed 7 bases from V and 0 bases from J; junction bases left unmatched: 1. Germline V lookup: CDR1 MDHEN, CDR2 SYDVKM. CDR3: CASKGQVNTEAFF. The DNA for the CDR3 is TGTGCCAGCAAGGGACAGGTGAACACTGAAGCTTTCTTT.

The DNA of the CDR3 is TGTGCCAGCAGCCCAGCGGAAAGCTCCTACGAGCAGTACGTC. This codes for CASSPAESSYEQYV. The genes are TRBV11-3 and TRBJ2-7, with D maybe TRBD2 (5 bases). Per the germline V gene, CDR1 is SGHNT and CDR2 is YENEEA. Trimming left V 5 bases short and J 0 bases short, with 11 bases between. The CDR3 contains 14 residues.